Sequencing of this T cell receptor (beta chain) was carried out in a study of control samples from healthy donors and cancer patients. This clone was seen repeatedly, ten times or more. Germline trimming cut 4 bases from V and 2 bases from J; bases unmatched to any gene: 4. The CDR3 sequence is 15 residues long. The germline CDR1 and CDR2 sequences are SQVTM and ANQGSEA. Clones were read by immunoSEQ multiplex PCR, and TCRdb kept only the in-frame ones, dropping some. The sample has about 100,000 clones, roughly 87% seen once; the top ten hold 15% to 20%. The rearrangement links TRBV29-1 to TRBJ2-5; 13 positions agree with TRBD2. The sequence was obtained from a woman aged 50 to 65 in good health. The sequenced sample was blood. CDR3 sequence (DNA): TGCAGCGTTGTTGGACTAGCGGGGGCACAAGAGACCCAGTACTTC. Translated, it gives CSVVGLAGAQETQYF. The variable domain in full, completed from reference TRBV29-1 and TRBJ2-5, reads SAVISQKPSRDICQRGTSLTIQCQVDSQVTMMFWYRQQPGQSLTLIATANQGSEATYESGFVIDKFPISRPNLTFSTLTVSNMSPEDSSIYLCSVVGLAGAQETQYFGPGTRLLVL.